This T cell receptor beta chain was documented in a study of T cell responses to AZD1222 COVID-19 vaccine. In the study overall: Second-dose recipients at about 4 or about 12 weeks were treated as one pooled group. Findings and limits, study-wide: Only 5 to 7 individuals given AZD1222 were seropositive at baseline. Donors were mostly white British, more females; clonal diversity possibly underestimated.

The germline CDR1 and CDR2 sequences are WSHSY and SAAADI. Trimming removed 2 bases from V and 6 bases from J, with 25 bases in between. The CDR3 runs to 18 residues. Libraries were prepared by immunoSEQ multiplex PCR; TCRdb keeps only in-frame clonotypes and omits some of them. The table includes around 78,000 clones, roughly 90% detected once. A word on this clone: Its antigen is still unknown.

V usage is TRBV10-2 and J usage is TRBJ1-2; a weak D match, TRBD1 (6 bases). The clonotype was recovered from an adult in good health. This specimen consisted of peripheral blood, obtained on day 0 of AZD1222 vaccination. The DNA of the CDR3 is TGCGCCAGCAGTGAGAGTGCCGAGTTGTCAGGGGCGGACAATGGCTACACCTTC. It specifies CASSESAELSGADNGYTF.